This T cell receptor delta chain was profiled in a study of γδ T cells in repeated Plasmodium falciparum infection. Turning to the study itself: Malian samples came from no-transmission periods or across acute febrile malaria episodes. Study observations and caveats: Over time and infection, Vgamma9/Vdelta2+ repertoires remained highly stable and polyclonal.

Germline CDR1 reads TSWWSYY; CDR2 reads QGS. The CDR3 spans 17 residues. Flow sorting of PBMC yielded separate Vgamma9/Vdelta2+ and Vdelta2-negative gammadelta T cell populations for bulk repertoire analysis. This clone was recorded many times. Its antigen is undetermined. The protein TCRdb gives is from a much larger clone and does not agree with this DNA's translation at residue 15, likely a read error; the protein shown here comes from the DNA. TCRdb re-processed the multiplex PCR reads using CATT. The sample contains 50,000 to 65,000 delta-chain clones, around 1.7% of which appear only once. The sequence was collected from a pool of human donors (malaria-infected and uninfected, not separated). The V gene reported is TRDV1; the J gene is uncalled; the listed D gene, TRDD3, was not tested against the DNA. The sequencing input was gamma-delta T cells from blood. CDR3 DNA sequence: TGTGCTCTTGGGGAACGATGGTTTACTCCTCGGGCCGATAAACCCATCTTT. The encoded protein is CALGERWFTPRADKPIF.